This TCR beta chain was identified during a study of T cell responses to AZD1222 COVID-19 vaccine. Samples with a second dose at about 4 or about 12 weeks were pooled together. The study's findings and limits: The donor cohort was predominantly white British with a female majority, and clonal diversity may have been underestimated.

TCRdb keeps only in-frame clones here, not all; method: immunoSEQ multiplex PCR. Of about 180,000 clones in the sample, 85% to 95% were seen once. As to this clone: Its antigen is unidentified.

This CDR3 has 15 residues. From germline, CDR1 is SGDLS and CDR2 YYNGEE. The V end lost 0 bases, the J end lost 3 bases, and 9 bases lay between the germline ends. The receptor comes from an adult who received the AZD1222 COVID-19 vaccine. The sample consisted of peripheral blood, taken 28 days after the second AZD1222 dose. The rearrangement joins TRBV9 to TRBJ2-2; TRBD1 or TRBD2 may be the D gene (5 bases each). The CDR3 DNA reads TGTGCCAGCAGCGTAGATGGGACGGACACCGGGGAGCTGTTTTTT. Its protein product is CASSVDGTDTGELFF.